One sample yielded the 25 T cell receptor beta chains listed below, sequenced in a study of T cells after yellow fever vaccination. TCRdb redid the calling of the 5' RACE reads with MiXCR, one entry per CDR3 protein. The table has around 550,000 distinct CDR3 sequences, 15% to 20% seen once. This specimen consisted of PBMCs, obtained 15 days after the yellow fever booster vaccination. The receptors derive from a man younger than 40 who received the YFV17D yellow fever vaccine.

The chain links TRBV20-1 to TRBJ1-5; 9 nucleotides align to TRBD1. Trimming cost V 3 bases and J 4 bases; bases outside gene matches: 4. The CDR3 is made up of 14 amino acids. Germline lookup yields CDR1 DFQATT and CDR2 SNEGSKA (reference sequence). The CDR3 sequence: CSASGTGSNQPQHF. The CDR3 DNA is TGCAGTGCTAGTGGGACAGGGAGTAATCAGCCCCAGCATTTT.

J is TRBJ1-3 and V is TRBV20-1; D unresolved. Trimming removed 6 bases at V and 0 bases at J, with 12 bases between. Germline V lookup: CDR1 DFQATT, CDR2 SNEGSKA (reference sequence). The CDR3 length is 14 residues. CDR3 nucleotide sequence: TGCAGTGCCCCAAGGTCAGACTCTGGAAACACCATATATTTT. The encoded protein is CSAPRSDSGNTIYF.

In its sample, this clonotype was seen a few times. The gene calls are TRBV4-1 and TRBJ2-3, with 9 bases identical to TRBD1. Germline V CDR1 and CDR2: MGHRA, YSYEKL. This CDR3 has 18 residues. Trimming removed 1 base from V and 3 bases from J; junction bases left unmatched: 11. The CDR3 DNA reads as TGCGCCAGCAGCCAAGGGCGATACAGGGGGCGCGAAACAGATACGCAGTATTTT. It is translated as CASSQGRYRGRETDTQYF.

The chain links TRBV7-3 to TRBJ2-1; TRBD1 is a possible D gene (5 bases). CDR3 size: 16 residues. V was clipped by 0 bases and J by 0 bases, with 9 bases between them. CDR1 is SGHTA, CDR2 FQGTGA, per germline. CDR3 loop: CASSLTVDISYNEQFF. The CDR3 nucleotides are TGTGCCAGCAGCTTAACGGTGGACATCTCCTACAATGAGCAGTTCTTC. The full variable domain, rest sourced from reference TRBV7-3 and TRBJ2-1, is GAGVSQTPSNKVTEKGKYVELRCDPISGHTALYWYRQSLGQGPEFLIYFQGTGAADDSGLPNDRFFAVRPEGSVSTLKIQRTERGDSAVYLCASSLTVDISYNEQFFGPGTRLTVL.

This chain links TRBV4-3 with TRBJ2-3, with TRBD2 matching 8 bases. Germline loops: CDR1 LGHNA, CDR2 YSLEER. This CDR3 comprises 18 residues. Trimming took 1 base from V and 6 from J; bases not matched to a gene: 15. The CDR3 DNA reads TGCGCCAGCAGCCAAGGAAGGGCGGGAGGTCGTATGTGGGATACGCAGTATTTT. This sequence encodes CASSQGRAGGRMWDTQYF.

The chain combines TRBV12-3 or TRBV12-4 with TRBJ2-5; D call uncertain. This CDR3 contains 12 residues. Trimming shortened V by 4 bases and J by 7 bases, and 10 bases separated the two germline ends. CDR3: CASSSSYATQYF. CDR3 nucleotide sequence: TGTGCCAGCAGTTCCTCATATGCGACCCAGTACTTC.

The chain employs TRBV5-1 and TRBJ2-7; unclear D gene. Germline assignment: CDR1 SGHRS and CDR2 YFSETQ. Trimming left V 2 bases short and J 0 bases short, with 12 bases between. The CDR3 extends over 15 amino acids. DNA of the CDR3: TGCGCCAGCAGCTTTACGGACCCTAGCTCCTACGAGCAGTACTTC. Its translation: CASSFTDPSSYEQYF.

This clonotype was counted between two and nine times. The chain employs TRBV9 and TRBJ2-1; maybe TRBD1 (6 bases). Germline lookup yields CDR1 SGDLS and CDR2 YYNGEE. The CDR3 has 14 amino acids. The ends were cut back, 4 bases at V and 6 bases at J, with 14 bases in the middle. CDR3 sequence (DNA): TGTGCCAGCAGCACTCAGGGGTTTGTCAATGAGCAGTTCTTC. Translated, it gives CASSTQGFVNEQFF.

This clonotype turned up a few times. This chain's CDR3 is CASSKDGDSYGYTF. The CDR3 region has the DNA TGTGCCAGCAGCAAAGACGGGGACAGCTATGGCTACACCTTC. V is TRBV7-9 and J is TRBJ1-2, with TRBD1 identical over 7 bases. The CDR3 extends over 14 amino acids. V lost 5 bases and J lost 4; bases outside the gene matches: 7. Germline lookup yields CDR1 SEHNR and CDR2 FQNEAQ (reference sequence). The full variable domain, completed using reference TRBV7-9 and TRBJ1-2, is DTGVSQNPRHKITKRGQNVTFRCDPISEHNRLYWYRQTLGQGPEFLTYFQNEAQLEKSRLLSDRFSAERPKGSFSTLEIQRTEQGDSAMYLCASSKDGDSYGYTFGSGTRLTVV.

This clonotype was picked up a small number of times. The chain is built from TRBV5-8 and TRBJ2-1; possible D gene TRBD1, 6 bases. V was shortened by 3 bases and J by 2 bases, with 12 bases between the two germline ends. The CDR3 spans 15 residues. Germline V gene lookup returns CDR1 SGHTS and CDR2 YDEGEE. The CDR3 coding sequence is TGTGCCAGCAGCTCCGGACAGTTTGCCTACAATGAGCAGTTCTTC. Its protein product is CASSSGQFAYNEQFF.

The rearrangement joins TRBV6-2 or TRBV6-3 to TRBJ2-7; possibly TRBD1 for D (6 bases). Trimming took 4 bases from V and 1 from J, leaving 14 bases between them. The CDR3 runs 15 residues. Germline CDR1 MNHEY, CDR2 SVGEGT. The CDR3 sequence: CASSFLRTDSYEQYF. Here the CDR3 DNA reads TGTGCCAGCAGTTTCCTAAGGACAGATTCCTACGAGCAGTACTTC.

V is TRBV24-1 and J is TRBJ2-1; D might be TRBD1 (6 bases). Trimming left V 4 bases short and J 1 base short, with 13 bases between. The CDR3 extends over 16 amino acids. In germline, CDR1 is KGHDR, CDR2 SFDVKD. The CDR3 DNA follows: TGTGCCACCAGTGAAACAGGGAAAGGGTCCTACAATGAGCAGTTCTTC. Amino acids: CATSETGKGSYNEQFF.

The chain is built from TRBV6-2 or TRBV6-3 and TRBJ2-7, with D possibly matching TRBD2 (6 bases). V was cut by 7 bases and J by 5 bases, with 15 bases left in between. The CDR3 totals 13 residues. Germline CDR1 reads MNHEY; CDR2 reads SVGEGT. Written as DNA, the CDR3 is TGTGCCAGCAACCCGACTAGTGTCGACGAGCAGTACTTC. It yields the protein CASNPTSVDEQYF.

This clonotype was seen many times. The chain couples TRBV3-1 to TRBJ2-7, with 9 bases lining up with TRBD2. The CDR3 totals 14 residues. Per the germline V gene, CDR1 is LGHDT and CDR2 is YNNKEL (reference sequence). J was trimmed by 2 bases and V by 1 base; bases with no gene match: 0. The CDR3 spells CASSQGLAAYEQYF. CDR3 in DNA: TGTGCCAGCAGCCAAGGACTAGCGGCCTACGAGCAGTACTTC.

This clonotype showed up just a few times. The chain carries TRBV12-3 or TRBV12-4 and TRBJ2-7, with D maybe TRBD2 (7 bases). CDR3 length: 14 residues. Trimming removed 7 bases at V and 5 bases at J, with 18 bases between. In nucleotides, the CDR3 is TGTGCCAGCACCGTGGGGGGGGCCCGGGACGAGCAGTACTTC. As protein: CASTVGGARDEQYF.

The table lists this clonotype with a few counts. This chain links TRBV5-1 with TRBJ2-5; D uncertain. With 1 base removed from V and 5 bases from J, the gap between germline ends came to 12 bases. The CDR3 spans 14 residues. Looked up from germline, CDR1 is SGHRS and CDR2 is YFSETQ. DNA for the CDR3: TGCGCCAGCAGCTTGCTGGCTCCCTCGGAGACCCAGTACTTC. It specifies CASSLLAPSETQYF.

The table lists this clonotype with a few counts. The CDR3 loop is CASNHPRGARRTDTQYF. The CDR3 nucleotides are TGTGCCAGCAACCACCCCAGGGGGGCAAGACGCACAGATACGCAGTATTTT. The V call is TRBV9, the J call TRBJ2-3; D is possibly TRBD1 (7 bases). CDR1 is SGDLS, CDR2 YYNGEE, per germline. V lost 6 bases and J lost 1, with 21 bases in between. The CDR3 extends over 17 amino acids.

The genes are TRBV6-2 or TRBV6-3 and TRBJ2-5, with a weak D call TRBD1 (6 bases). The CDR3 is 15 amino acids. Germline-derived CDR1 and CDR2 are MNHEY and SVGEGT. The ends were cut back, 6 bases at V and 5 bases at J, with 19 bases in the middle. The CDR3 DNA reads as TGTGCCAGCAGCCAGCCCGTGGGGGCGAGGGAGACCCAGTACTTC. Translating gives CASSQPVGARETQYF.

The rearrangement links TRBV6-2 or TRBV6-3 to TRBJ2-6; 8 nucleotides agree with TRBD1. The germline V gene has CDR1 MNHEY and CDR2 SVGEGT. The CDR3 consists of 15 residues. With V trimmed by 10 bases and J by 2 bases, 7 bases remained unmatched. This chain's CDR3 is CATRTGQAGANVLTF. CDR3 bases: TGTGCCACGCGGACAGGGCAAGCTGGGGCCAACGTCCTGACTTTC.

A few counts support this clonotype. The chain carries TRBV7-2 and TRBJ2-2; D remains ambiguous. V was clipped by 1 base and J by 4 bases, with 4 bases between them. The CDR3 consists of 13 residues. CDR1 and CDR2 (germline): SGHTA, FQGNSA. CDR3 amino acids: CASSLDFTGELFF. The CDR3 DNA reads as TGTGCCAGCAGCTTAGATTTCACCGGGGAGCTGTTTTTT.

Only a few counts were recorded for this clonotype. This rearrangement joins TRBV7-2 to TRBJ2-2; D is unclear. The germline V and J ends were trimmed by 2 bases and 5 bases, with 15 bases remaining between them. Germline-derived CDR1 and CDR2 are SGHTA and FQGNSA. The CDR3 totals 16 residues. This chain's CDR3 is CASSLRTGARTGELFF. CDR3 nucleotide sequence: TGTGCCAGCAGCTTACGAACCGGAGCGCGAACCGGGGAGCTGTTTTTT.

V is TRBV29-1 and J is TRBJ1-2; 9 bases map to TRBD1. CDR1 is SQVTM, CDR2 ANQGSEA, per germline. The CDR3 length is 13 residues. V lost 0 bases to trimming and J lost 5 bases; unmatched junction nucleotides: 1. The CDR3 DNA reads as TGCAGCGTTGAAGACGGGACAGGGTATGGCTACACCTTC. Translated: CSVEDGTGYGYTF.

V is TRBV4-2 and J is TRBJ2-7, with 7 bases fitting TRBD2. Germline CDR1 is LGHNA and CDR2 is YNFKEQ. CDR3 length: 17 amino acids. J was trimmed by 0 bases and V by 0 bases; bases with no gene match: 8. CDR3 protein: CASSQEASGTLSYEQYF. CDR3 nucleotide sequence: TGTGCCAGCAGCCAAGAAGCTAGCGGCACCCTCTCCTACGAGCAGTACTTC.

This clonotype was seen a single time. The gene calls are TRBV20-1 and TRBJ2-7; 9 nucleotides match TRBD2. The CDR3 is 16 residues long. From germline, CDR1 is DFQATT and CDR2 SNEGSKA (reference sequence). V shed 0 bases, J shed 4 bases, and the junction held 10 bases outside the gene matches. The CDR3, as DNA: TGCAGTGCTAGAGACACACTAGCGGGTACTATTTACGAGCAGTACTTC. Translation gives CSARDTLAGTIYEQYF.

This clonotype was seen only a few times. The chain links TRBV12-3 or TRBV12-4 to TRBJ1-1; D unclear. V shed 8 bases and J shed 8 bases, with 18 bases lying between them. This CDR3 has 13 amino acids. The CDR3 DNA sequence: TGTGCCAGCGGGGTAACGCCGCGGGAAGAAGCTTTCTTT. Residues: CASGVTPREEAFF.